The 29 T cell receptor beta chains in this list originate from one sample, sequenced in a study of T cell responses to AZD1222 COVID-19 vaccine. The method was immunoSEQ multiplex PCR; TCRdb's version includes in-frame clones alone and lacks a portion of them. The data contain roughly 140,000 clones, around 91% of them seen just once; the ten biggest clones take up 5%. The source was peripheral blood, collected on day 0 of AZD1222 vaccination. The origin of the receptors is an adult in good health.

The chain employs TRBV27 and TRBJ1-5; perhaps TRBD1 as D (5 bases). V was pared by 2 bases and J by 6 bases, with 8 bases between. The CDR3 extends over 13 amino acids. Germline loops: CDR1 MNHEY, CDR2 SMNVEV (reference sequence). In DNA form, the CDR3 reads TGTGCCAGCAGTTTAGCAGGGCCTCAGCCCCAGCATTTT. This translates into CASSLAGPQPQHF.

The chain is built from TRBV13 and TRBJ2-3, with 14 nucleotides matching TRBD2. The CDR3 is 19 amino acids. Germline trimming cut 5 bases from V and 2 bases from J; bases unmatched to any gene: 12. Germline CDR1 is PRHDT and CDR2 is FYEKMQ (reference sequence). Here the CDR3 reads CASSLGTSGSSPHTDTQYF. Written as DNA, the CDR3 is TGTGCCAGCAGCCTCGGGACTAGCGGGAGTTCACCCCACACAGATACGCAGTATTTT. Looking up the rest from reference TRBV13 and TRBJ2-3 gives the full variable domain: AAGVIQSPRHLIKEKRETATLKCYPIPRHDTVYWYQQGPGQDPQFLISFYEKMQSDKGSIPDRFSAQQFSDYHSELNMSSLELGDSALYFCASSLGTSGSSPHTDTQYFGPGTRLTVL.

The chain combines TRBV3-1 (or the pseudogene TRBV3-2) with TRBJ2-7, with D possibly TRBD2 on 6 matching bases. V lost 4 bases and J 6 bases, leaving 19 bases between the germline ends. CDR3 length: 15 residues. Germline CDR1 and CDR2: LGHDT and YNNKEL (reference sequence). CDR3 in DNA: TGTGCCAGCAGCCTAGGACTATCGGATTTTATCGAGCAGTACTTC. This encodes CASSLGLSDFIEQYF.

The chain joins TRBV5-4 to TRBJ2-3, with 8 bases aligning to TRBD2. The V and J ends lost 2 bases and 2 bases, in that order; junction bases with no gene match: 7. This CDR3 has 16 amino acids. Per germline, CDR1 SGHNT and CDR2 YYREEE (reference sequence). CDR3 region: CASSFRLAGDTDTQYF. The DNA for the CDR3 is TGTGCCAGCAGCTTTAGGCTAGCGGGCGACACAGATACGCAGTATTTT.

The genes are TRBV9 and TRBJ1-3, with a tentative D call TRBD1 (6 bases). V lost 3 bases, J lost 0 bases, and 10 bases lay in between. The CDR3 is 15 residues long. The germline gives CDR1 SGDLS, CDR2 YYNGEE. CDR3 loop: CASSEDSYSGNTIYF. CDR3 nucleotides: TGTGCCAGCAGCGAGGACAGTTACTCTGGAAACACCATATATTTT.

The chain uses TRBV7-3 and TRBJ2-5, with 9 bases matching TRBD1. The germline V gene encodes CDR1 SGHTA and CDR2 FQGTGA. This CDR3 contains 15 residues. Germline trimming cut 5 bases from V and 5 bases from J; bases unmatched to any gene: 9. CDR3 in amino acids: CASSPVGGQGETQYF. The DNA of the CDR3 is TGTGCCAGCAGCCCAGTTGGGGGACAGGGTGAGACCCAGTACTTC.

The V call is TRBV4-3, the J call TRBJ2-2; TRBD1 might be the D (5 bases). Per germline, CDR1 LGHNA and CDR2 YSLEER. V was pared by 1 base and J by 1 base, with 10 bases between. The CDR3 length is 16 residues. This CDR3 is CASSQVETVNTGELFF. The CDR3 DNA sequence: TGCGCCAGCAGCCAAGTCGAGACAGTGAACACCGGGGAGCTGTTTTTT.

This chain connects TRBV15 to TRBJ2-7; 11 bases agree with TRBD1. The V and J ends lost 4 bases and 4 bases, in that order; junction bases with no gene match: 6. This CDR3 region has 15 residues. Germline V CDR1 and CDR2: LNHNV, YYDKDF (reference sequence). DNA of the CDR3: TGTGCCACCAGCACCGGACAGGGGGCGAAGTACGAGCAGTACTTC. Protein sequence: CATSTGQGAKYEQYF.

The V gene is TRBV11-3, the J gene TRBJ2-1; D perhaps matches TRBD2 (5 bases). The CDR3 runs 15 residues. V was clipped by 5 bases and J by 0 bases, with 11 bases between them. Germline lookup yields CDR1 SGHNT and CDR2 YENEEA. CDR3 in DNA: TGTGCCAGCAGCCAGACTGGGAGCTCCTACAATGAGCAGTTCTTC. It encodes CASSQTGSSYNEQFF.

This chain links TRBV7-8 with TRBJ2-7; perhaps TRBD1 as D (6 bases). The CDR3 is made up of 14 amino acids. V was shortened by 2 bases and J by 3 bases, with 11 bases between the two germline ends. CDR1 is SGHVS and CDR2 is FQNEAQ in the germline V gene. CDR3: CASSLIQGHYEQYF. The CDR3 DNA reads as TGTGCCAGCAGCTTAATACAGGGACACTACGAGCAGTACTTC.

The chain recombines TRBV27 with TRBJ1-2; the match to TRBD1 covers 7 bases. The CDR3 has 13 amino acids. After removal of 6 bases from V and 4 bases from J, the junction contained 5 bases not matched to a gene. From germline, CDR1 is MNHEY and CDR2 SMNVEV (reference sequence). This CDR3 is CASRRTGSYGYTF. CDR3 sequence (DNA): TGTGCCAGCAGGAGGACAGGTTCCTATGGCTACACCTTC.

V is TRBV12-1 and J is TRBJ1-6; the D segment call TRBD1 is taken from the table without a DNA check. TRBV12-1 is designated a pseudogene. The CDR3 consists of 15 residues. The CDR3 spells CASSCRDRANSPLHF. As DNA, the CDR3 is TGTGCCAGCAGCTGCCGGGACAGGGCCAATTCACCCCTCCACTTT.

J is TRBJ2-1 and V is TRBV4-3; a weak D match, TRBD1 (5 bases). The CDR3 consists of 16 residues. Trimming shortened V by 0 bases and J by 0 bases, and 9 bases separated the two germline ends. In germline, CDR1 is LGHNA, CDR2 YSLEER. Here the CDR3 DNA reads TGCGCCAGCAGCCAAGAACGGACACTCTCCTACAATGAGCAGTTCTTC. This encodes CASSQERTLSYNEQFF.

In its sample, this clone was seen once. The chain recombines TRBV28 with TRBJ2-7, with D possibly matching TRBD2 (5 bases). Trimming left V 2 bases short and J 2 bases short, with 10 bases between. The germline CDR1 and CDR2 sequences are MDHEN and SYDVKM. The CDR3 length is 14 residues. CDR3 sequence reads: CASSLGSTAYEQYF. The DNA for the CDR3 is TGTGCCAGCAGTTTAGGGAGTACCGCCTACGAGCAGTACTTC.

This rearrangement joins TRBV29-1 to TRBJ2-7; the D call may be TRBD1 or TRBD2 (5 bases each). Germline CDR1 reads SQVTM; CDR2 reads ANQGSEA. This CDR3 comprises 16 residues. V lost 4 bases, J lost 1 base, and 20 bases lay in between. The CDR3 here is CSVADRGGRRSYEQYF. CDR3 DNA sequence: TGCAGCGTTGCGGATCGGGGCGGGCGGAGGTCCTACGAGCAGTACTTC.

This rearrangement joins TRBV7-2 to TRBJ2-3; 9 bases line up with TRBD2. Trimming took 3 bases from V and 6 from J; bases not matched to a gene: 7. Germline loops: CDR1 SGHTA, CDR2 FQGNSA. This CDR3 contains 15 residues. In nucleotides, the CDR3 is TGTGCCAGCAGCTTGTTCGGACTAGCGTCCGATACGCAGTATTTT. It codes for CASSLFGLASDTQYF.

J is TRBJ2-3 and V is TRBV2, with 7 bases that match TRBD2. Germline lookup yields CDR1 SNHLY and CDR2 FYNNEI. CDR3 size: 14 residues. J gave up 11 bases and V 6 bases, and 14 bases lay outside the gene matches. The CDR3 DNA reads TGTGCCAGCAGGGCCGGGACTACCGCAGACAGGCAGTATTTT. Its protein product is CASRAGTTADRQYF.

The chain carries TRBV7-2 and TRBJ1-2, with 7 bases aligning to TRBD1. Germline assignment: CDR1 SGHTA and CDR2 FQGNSA. Losses at the gene ends were 2 bases for V and 8 bases for J; bases not matched to a gene: 5. This CDR3 has 13 amino acids. As DNA, the CDR3 is TGTGCCAGCAGCTTAACGTCAGGGGGAGGCTACACCTTC. Translated, it gives CASSLTSGGGYTF. The complete variable domain, with remaining parts taken from reference TRBV7-2 and TRBJ1-2, reads GAGVSQSPSNKVTEKGKDVELRCDPISGHTALYWYRQSLGQGLEFLIYFQGNSAPDKSGLPSDRFSAERTGGSVSTLTIQRTQQEDSAVYLCASSLTSGGGYTFGSGTRLTVV.

V usage is TRBV19 and J usage is TRBJ1-1; D remains ambiguous. This CDR3 comprises 16 residues. Per the germline V gene, CDR1 is LNHDA and CDR2 is SQIVND (reference sequence). With 7 bases removed from V and 3 bases from J, the gap between germline ends came to 21 bases. CDR3 DNA: TGTGCCAGTACTAAGGCCCGGGGTTCCCTCCACACTGAAGCTTTCTTT. It encodes CASTKARGSLHTEAFF.

V is TRBV9 and J is TRBJ2-7; 8 bases map to TRBD2. CDR3 length equals 16 residues. The V gene end was trimmed by 4 bases and the J gene end by 0 bases; junction bases not matched to a gene: 9. Germline CDR1 SGDLS, CDR2 YYNGEE. CDR3 region: CASSRGSGTSSYEQYF. The CDR3 DNA is TGTGCCAGCAGCCGCGGCTCCGGGACTAGCTCCTACGAGCAGTACTTC.

The chain carries TRBV30 and TRBJ2-5; tentatively, D is TRBD2 (5 bases). Trimming pared 2 bases from V and 2 bases from J, leaving 9 bases between. CDR3 size: 13 residues. In germline, CDR1 is GTSNPN, CDR2 SVGIG (reference sequence). CDR3 amino acids: CAWSSGSQETQYF. The CDR3 nucleotides read TGTGCCTGGAGTAGCGGATCGCAAGAGACCCAGTACTTC.

This chain links TRBV14 with TRBJ2-3, with 7 bases lining up with TRBD1. Germline CDR1 reads SGHDN; CDR2 reads FVKESK. V was pared by 5 bases and J by 2 bases, with 10 bases of the junction left unmatched. The CDR3 sequence is 16 residues long. This chain's CDR3 is CASSNRQGENTDTQYF. Here the CDR3 DNA reads TGTGCCAGCAGCAACCGACAGGGCGAAAACACAGATACGCAGTATTTT.

The chain combines TRBV6-2 or TRBV6-3 with TRBJ1-3; perhaps TRBD1 as D (6 bases). The CDR3 is 17 amino acids. Germline V CDR1 and CDR2: MNHEY, SVGEGT. V was shortened by 2 bases and J by 0 bases, with 14 bases between the two germline ends. The CDR3 DNA sequence: TGTGCCAGCAGTTACGGGTCGGCAGGGGACTCTGGAAACACCATATATTTT. It codes for CASSYGSAGDSGNTIYF.

The chain joins TRBV19 to TRBJ2-7, with D possibly matching TRBD1 (5 bases). V was clipped by 3 bases and J by 2 bases, with 14 bases between them. Germline CDR1 reads LNHDA; CDR2 reads SQIVND (reference sequence). CDR3 length: 15 residues. This CDR3 reads CASSISTGHPYEQYF. For the CDR3, the DNA is TGTGCCAGTAGTATTTCCACAGGCCATCCCTACGAGCAGTACTTC.

The genes are TRBV3-1 (or the pseudogene TRBV3-2) and TRBJ1-2, with a possible D match to TRBD1 (6 bases). Germline V lookup: CDR1 LGHDT, CDR2 YNNKEL (reference sequence). Trimming pared 0 bases from V and 5 bases from J, leaving 13 bases between. The CDR3 loop spans 15 amino acids. The CDR3: CASSQDIRGGYGYTF. The CDR3 nucleotides read TGTGCCAGCAGCCAAGATATCAGAGGGGGGTATGGCTACACCTTC.

The chain recombines TRBV30 with TRBJ1-3; D call uncertain. The CDR3 extends over 15 amino acids. The ends were cut back, 1 base at V and 1 base at J, with 11 bases in the middle. Germline CDR1 is GTSNPN and CDR2 is SVGIG (reference sequence). CDR3 in amino acids: CAWSEYKLSGNTIYF. In nucleotides, the CDR3 is TGTGCCTGGAGTGAATACAAACTTTCTGGAAACACCATATATTTT.

The V call is TRBV6-5, the J call TRBJ1-2, with a weak D call TRBD1 (5 bases). Looked up from germline, CDR1 is MNHEY and CDR2 is SVGAGI. Trimming took 6 bases from V and 8 from J, leaving 16 bases between them. The CDR3 spans 13 residues. CDR3 region: CASSREGTMGYTF. The CDR3 coding sequence is TGTGCCAGCAGCAGGGAGGGCACGATGGGCTACACCTTC.

The rearrangement uses TRBV12-3 or TRBV12-4 and TRBJ1-1; maybe TRBD1 (6 bases). V dropped 8 bases and J dropped 4 bases, with 11 bases sitting between them. The CDR3 spans 12 residues. CDR3 sequence: CASRRGGTEAFF. CDR3 in DNA: TGTGCCAGCCGCAGAGGGGGCACTGAAGCTTTCTTT.

The V and J genes are TRBV24-1 and TRBJ2-2; D is undetermined. Germline lookup yields CDR1 KGHDR and CDR2 SFDVKD. V was trimmed by 8 bases and J by 4 bases, leaving 10 bases between them. CDR3 length equals 13 residues. This CDR3 reads CATMGSSTGELFF. Written as DNA, the CDR3 is TGTGCCACCATGGGGTCGAGCACCGGGGAGCTGTTTTTT.